The subject of this entry is one T cell receptor (beta chain). Its antigen remains unknown. As for the donors, each was a healthy bone marrow donor. This sample is drawn from a study of cytomegalovirus exposure and HLA in healthy donors. Amplification used 60 Vbeta primers and 13 Jbeta primers. Profiling relied on immunoSEQ multiplex PCR, and the TCRdb table lists in-frame clones only, not all of them. The table lists around 220,000 clones, approximately 68% of them singletons. Points from the study as a whole: A missense variant in DCLRE1C was later tied to TCR beta V- and J-gene trimming. Most CMV-associated TCR beta chains were later found to appear HLA-restricted. Some TCR beta chains (roughly 150 of them) were listed as cytomegalovirus-associated.

Germline values: CDR1 SGHVS, CDR2 FNYEAQ. V shed 1 base and J 11 bases; nucleotides not matched to a gene: 7. CDR3 length: 13 residues. The sample taken for sequencing was PBMCs. The chain employs TRBV7-6 and TRBJ1-1, with 7 bases matching TRBD1. This sequence originates from a woman in her twenties or thirties in good health and CMV-seronegative. DNA for the CDR3: TGTGCCAGCAGCTTAGACCAGGGGGGCGCTGCTTTCTTT. This codes for CASSLDQGGAAFF. The variable domain in full, completed from reference TRBV7-6 and TRBJ1-1, reads GAGVSQSPRYKVTKRGQDVALRCDPISGHVSLYWYRQALGQGPEFLTYFNYEAQQDKSGLPNDRFSAERPEGSISTLTIQRTEQRDSAMYRCASSLDQGGAAFFGQGTRLTVV.